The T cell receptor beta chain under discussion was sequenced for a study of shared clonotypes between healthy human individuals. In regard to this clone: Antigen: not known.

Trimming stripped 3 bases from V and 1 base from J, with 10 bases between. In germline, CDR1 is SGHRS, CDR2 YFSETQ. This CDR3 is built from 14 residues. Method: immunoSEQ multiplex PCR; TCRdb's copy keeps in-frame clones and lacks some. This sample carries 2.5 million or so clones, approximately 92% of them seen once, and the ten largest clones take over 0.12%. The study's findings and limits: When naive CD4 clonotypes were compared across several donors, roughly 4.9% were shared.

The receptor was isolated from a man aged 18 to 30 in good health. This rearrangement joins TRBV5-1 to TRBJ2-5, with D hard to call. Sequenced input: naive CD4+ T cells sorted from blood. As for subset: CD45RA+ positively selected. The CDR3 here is CASSSLWAQETQYF. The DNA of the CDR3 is TGCGCCAGCAGCTCGCTTTGGGCCCAAGAGACCCAGTACTTC. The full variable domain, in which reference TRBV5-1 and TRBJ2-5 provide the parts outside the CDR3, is KAGVTQTPRYLIKTRGQQVTLSCSPISGHRSVSWYQQTPGQGLQFLFEYFSETQRNKGNFPGRFSGRQFSNSRSEMNVSTLELGDSALYLCASSSLWAQETQYFGPGTRLLVL.